This TCR beta chain is from a study of cytomegalovirus exposure and HLA in healthy donors. General study points: Sequencing likely generated an artifact that appeared as a cluster of highly shared sequence variants.

The CDR3 extends over 15 amino acids. Germline V lookup: CDR1 SGHRS, CDR2 YFSETQ. V shed 4 bases and J shed 4 bases, with 15 bases lying between them. The PCR used 60 Vbeta and 13 Jbeta primers. TCRdb keeps only in-frame clones here, not all; method: immunoSEQ multiplex PCR. Of under 150,000 clones listed, about 82% are singletons. About this clone itself: Antigen: not known.

V usage is TRBV5-1 and J usage is TRBJ1-5; the D is unclear. The sample comprised PBMCs. The source is a boy younger than 18 in good health and CMV-seronegative. The CDR3 is CASSQTPGGNQPQHF. The CDR3 nucleotides read TGCGCCAGCAGCCAAACCCCGGGAGGGAATCAGCCCCAGCATTTT.